This TCR beta chain was obtained from a study of CD8+CD57+ T cells in acquired aplastic anemia. This clonotype has at least ten counts. What it binds is not known. Germline V gives CDR1 SGHAT, CDR2 FQNNGV. This CDR3 region has 15 residues. The ends were cut back, 0 bases at V and 1 base at J, with 9 bases in the middle. Before being chosen for sequencing, patients had shown CD8+CD57+ cell expansion by flow cytometry. Also included was the sequencing of CD8+CD57+ effector memory cells from about 15% of the 12 patients. Everyone among the patients had severe acquired aplastic anemia. Sampling of blood occurred while the patients had still received no therapy. The study profiled TCR beta VDJ and CDR3 using genomic DNA as template. TCRdb re-derived calls from the reads in MiXCR, one entry per CDR3 protein. In the table there are roughly 20,000 distinct CDR3 sequences, roughly 43% of which are singletons.

General study results and limits: Patients' CD8+CD57+ cells proved less diverse than their total CD4+ and CD8+ pools, researchers found. A set of around 30 CD8+ CDR3 sequences was shared between patients and controls, and these sequences appeared highly expressed in patients.

The specimen sequenced was CD8+CD57+ T cells sorted from PBMCs. Noted subset: bead-enriched CD8+CD57+ effector memory T cells from SAA patients. The chain couples TRBV11-2 to TRBJ1-1; the D gene is possibly TRBD1 (5 bases). The receptor was isolated from a human donor with aplastic anemia. The chain's CDR3 is CASSLEKTANTEAFF. In nucleotides, the CDR3 is TGTGCCAGCAGCTTAGAAAAGACAGCGAACACTGAAGCTTTCTTT.